A single T cell receptor (beta chain) is shown here with its context. Its antigen is still unknown. These data originate in a study of beta chain features in type 1 diabetes. Findings and limits, study-wide: TCRB CDR3 length was moderately but significantly reduced in all four CD4+ subsets of Type 1 diabetes patients. PCR might pick shorter templates more often, in the same way for patients and controls. Compared to healthy donors, patients appeared to have naive, central memory and Treg TCRB repertoires that were more alike.

The CDR3 is 14 residues long. V lost 2 bases and J lost 5; bases outside the gene matches: 5. Germline V gives CDR1 SGHRS, CDR2 YFSETQ. Of the isolated RNA, all was reverse transcribed, and so the sequenced material was expressed TCRB transcripts. The data were produced by immunoSEQ multiplex PCR, yet TCRdb's version contains in-frame clones alone and is incomplete. The sample has over 650,000 clones, over 12% seen once. This clonotype was obtained from a man younger than 35 with type 1 diabetes. The chain links TRBV5-1 to TRBJ2-5, with 8 bases matching TRBD1. The sequenced sample was naive CD4+ T cells from blood. This CDR3 reads CASSLSGGWETQYF. The CDR3 DNA sequence: TGCGCCAGCAGCTTATCAGGGGGCTGGGAGACCCAGTACTTC.